These 18 T cell receptor beta chains share one sample of origin, sequenced in a study of regulatory T cells in long-lasting Graves disease. Noted time point: newly diagnosed GD, antithyroid drugs for less than 3 months. Isolated PBMC RNA provided the starting material for the TCR library. Libraries of TCR beta came from iRepertoire HTBI primers plus Arm-PCR of CDR3 regions. TCRdb re-analysed the multiplex PCR reads in MiXCR, keeping a single row per CDR3 protein. The table lists 450,000 to 650,000 distinct CDR3 sequences, roughly 16% of them singletons. The sample also formed part of further work on T cells in Graves' hyperthyroidism and ophthalmopathy.

The sequences come from peripheral blood mononuclear cells (PBMCs), collected at new diagnosis, from a patient treated with antithyroid drugs. The receptors were gathered from a woman aged 35 to 60 with Graves disease.

Many counts were recorded for this clonotype. The chain couples TRBV11-2 to TRBJ1-1; possible D gene TRBD1, 5 bases. The CDR3 runs to 14 residues. Trimming removed 3 bases at V and 4 bases at J, with 12 bases between. From germline, CDR1 is SGHAT and CDR2 FQNNGV. DNA for the CDR3: TGTGCCAGCAGCTTCGCCCCGGGGCCCACTGAAGCTTTCTTT. Encoded protein: CASSFAPGPTEAFF.

This rearrangement joins TRBV4-1 to TRBJ2-7; 9 nucleotides align to TRBD1. Germline lookup yields CDR1 MGHRA and CDR2 YSYEKL. The V and J ends lost 1 base and 0 bases, in that order; junction bases with no gene match: 4. This CDR3 is 16 amino acids long. CDR3 region: CASSQVQQGASYEQYF. In DNA, the CDR3 is TGCGCCAGCAGCCAAGTTCAACAGGGGGCCTCCTACGAGCAGTACTTC.

This clonotype was observed at least ten times. The rearrangement uses TRBV12-3 or TRBV12-4 and TRBJ1-1; D ambiguous. This CDR3 has 14 residues. V lost 0 bases and J lost 6, with 11 bases in between. This chain's CDR3 is CASSLAGRFSEAFF. CDR3 nucleotides: TGTGCCAGCAGTTTAGCGGGCCGGTTTTCTGAAGCTTTCTTT.

This clonotype was counted many times. V is TRBV11-1 and J is TRBJ2-2; 8 bases map to TRBD2. There are 16 residues in the CDR3. Germline CDR1 is SGHAT and CDR2 is FQDESV (reference sequence). V shed 5 bases and J 0 bases; nucleotides not matched to a gene: 5. In DNA form, the CDR3 reads TGTGCCAGCAGCAGCGGGGGATCCGCGAACACCGGGGAGCTGTTTTTT. This gives the protein CASSSGGSANTGELFF. The full variable domain, rest sourced from reference TRBV11-1 and TRBJ2-2, is EAEVAQSPRYKITEKSQAVAFWCDPISGHATLYWYRQILGQGPELLVQFQDESVVDDSQLPKDRFSAERLKGVDSTLKIQPAELGDSAMYLCASSSGGSANTGELFFGEGSRLTVL.

The chain employs TRBV5-6 and TRBJ2-3; D remains unclear. The CDR3 has 13 amino acids. Trimming took 4 bases from V and 5 from J, leaving 11 bases between them. Looked up from germline, CDR1 is SGHDT and CDR2 is YYEEEE. CDR3 residues: CASSPLGGDTQYF. The CDR3 DNA follows: TGTGCCAGCAGCCCCTTAGGTGGAGATACGCAGTATTTT.

This clonotype was observed many times. The chain recombines TRBV3-1 with TRBJ1-1; D gene ambiguous. The germline V gene has CDR1 LGHDT and CDR2 YNNKEL (reference sequence). V was cut by 4 bases and J by 7 bases, with 10 bases left in between. The length of the CDR3 is 12 residues. The CDR3 region has the DNA TGTGCCAGCAGCCGAGAAGAATATGAAGCTTTCTTT. This gives the protein CASSREEYEAFF.

This clonotype was seen only a few times. The chain recombines TRBV11-3 with TRBJ2-7; D is ambiguous. The V end was cut by 5 bases, the J end by 6 bases, with 11 bases between. Germline CDR1 is SGHNT and CDR2 is YENEEA. This CDR3 spans 12 amino acids. CDR3 in amino acids: CASSPKEGEQYF. CDR3 DNA sequence: TGTGCCAGCAGCCCAAAGGAAGGCGAGCAGTACTTC.

This clonotype appeared many times. The V gene is TRBV28, the J gene TRBJ1-4; 9 bases map to TRBD1. Trimming at V came to 4 bases and at J to 3 bases, leaving 12 bases not matched to a gene. The germline V gene encodes CDR1 MDHEN and CDR2 SYDVKM. The CDR3 extends over 18 amino acids. The CDR3 DNA reads as TGTGCCAGCAGTTCCCCGCGGGACAGGGCTGCGGCTAATGAAAAACTGTTTTTT. It translates to CASSSPRDRAAANEKLFF.

This clonotype is a singleton in its sample. This clone may be a read error of a much larger clone one base away. The chain carries TRBV2 and TRBJ1-1, with D uncertain. Germline-derived CDR1 and CDR2 are SNHLY and FYNNEI. The V gene lost 7 bases and the J gene lost 0 bases, with 9 bases spanning the gap. The CDR3 runs to 13 residues. CDR3 nucleotide sequence: TGTGCCAGCAACAATCTCATGAACACTGAAGCTTTCTTT. Its protein product is CASNNLMNTEAFF.

This clonotype was seen a few times. J is TRBJ2-5 and V is TRBV4-1; 9 bases fit TRBD2. CDR1 MGHRA and CDR2 YSYEKL come from the germline V gene. The CDR3 sequence is 15 residues long. V trimming: 0 bases; J trimming: 3 bases; junction bases outside the gene matches: 2. CDR3 DNA sequence: TGCGCCAGCAGCCAAGACCAGCGGGGGGAAGAGACCCAGTACTTC. Translated, it gives CASSQDQRGEETQYF.

Comment on this clonotype: One end of the junction fails to match germline, which may point to a read error. CDR3 sequence: CASSQDYYTGELFF. The CDR3, as DNA: TGTGCCAGCAGCCAGGACTATTACACCGGGGAGCTGTTTTTT. The chain recombines TRBV4-1 with TRBJ2-2; possible D gene TRBD2, 6 bases. CDR1 MGHRA and CDR2 YSYEKL come from the germline V gene. The CDR3 has 14 residues.

At least ten counts were recorded for this clonotype. The gene calls are TRBV6-2 or TRBV6-3 and TRBJ2-5; TRBD2 matches 12 bases. Per germline, CDR1 MNHEY and CDR2 SVGEGT. J was trimmed by 5 bases and V by 4 bases; bases with no gene match: 14. CDR3 size: 18 residues. CDR3 sequence (DNA): TGTGCCAGCAGTTCAAGCGGGCTAGCGGGGGGGCCGCGGGAGACCCAGTACTTC. Amino acids: CASSSSGLAGGPRETQYF.

This clonotype showed up many times. The chain employs TRBV29-1 and TRBJ2-7, with 8 bases matching TRBD1. The germline gives CDR1 SQVTM, CDR2 ANQGSEA. This CDR3 contains 12 residues. With V trimmed by 5 bases and J by 2 bases, 2 bases remained unmatched. The CDR3 DNA follows: TGCAGCGTTTTACAGGGGGCCTACGAGCAGTACTTC. This encodes CSVLQGAYEQYF.

There are many counts of this clonotype. This chain joins TRBV18 and TRBJ1-5; D is uncertain. Per germline, CDR1 KGHSH and CDR2 LQKENI. V was clipped by 5 bases and J by 2 bases, with 10 bases between them. This CDR3 is 14 amino acids long. In DNA, the CDR3 is TGTGCCAGCTCAATAGGTGAGGGCAATCAGCCCCAGCATTTT. Translation: CASSIGEGNQPQHF.

The V and J genes are TRBV18 and TRBJ2-3; unclear D gene. Trimming stripped 3 bases from V and 7 bases from J, with 20 bases between. The CDR3 runs to 16 residues. CDR1 KGHSH and CDR2 LQKENI come from the germline V gene. The CDR3 here is CASSPPGPSLGYTQYF. CDR3 bases: TGTGCCAGCTCACCCCCCGGGCCTTCTTTAGGGTATACGCAGTATTTT.

The chain uses TRBV28 and TRBJ1-2; 7 nucleotides align to TRBD1. CDR1 and CDR2 from the germline V gene are MDHEN and SYDVKM. V lost 6 bases to trimming and J lost 4 bases; unmatched junction nucleotides: 8. The CDR3 sequence is 14 residues long. The DNA for the CDR3 is TGTGCCAGCAGAGGGGGACAGAGCTTCTATGGCTACACCTTC. Residues: CASRGGQSFYGYTF.

This clonotype was counted many times. The CDR3 loop is CASSVEGADSPLHF. CDR3 nucleotides: TGTGCCAGCAGCGTTGAGGGAGCAGATTCACCCCTCCACTTT. V gene TRBV7-9 combines with J gene TRBJ1-6, with unresolved D. The CDR3 runs to 14 residues. The germline gives CDR1 SEHNR, CDR2 FQNEAQ (reference sequence). Trimming removed 5 bases at V and 8 bases at J, with 13 bases between. The complete variable domain, with remaining parts taken from reference TRBV7-9 and TRBJ1-6, reads DTGVSQNPRHKITKRGQNVTFRCDPISEHNRLYWYRQTLGQGPEFLTYFQNEAQLEKSRLLSDRFSAERPKGSFSTLEIQRTEQGDSAMYLCASSVEGADSPLHFGNGTRLTVT.

In this sample, this clonotype turned up a few times. The gene calls are TRBV10-3 and TRBJ2-6; D call uncertain. This CDR3 region has 18 residues. Trimming removed 3 bases at V and 2 bases at J, with 17 bases between. In germline, CDR1 is ENHRY, CDR2 SYGVKD. The CDR3 DNA reads as TGTGCCATCAGTGAACCCCCACGGTTGGAAGCTGGGGCCAACGTCCTGACTTTC. Its translation: CAISEPPRLEAGANVLTF.